This T cell receptor (beta chain) appears in the sequencing data of a study of PD-1 blockade in classical Hodgkin lymphoma. General study points: Baseline TCR diversity was reportedly lower in newly diagnosed patients than in healthy donors. It was reported as lower still in relapsed/refractory patients.

Time point meaning: newly diagnosed, previously untreated cHL patient sample. Thawed PBMCs yielded CD4+ T cells through magnetic negative selection. It was PBMCs in newly diagnosed, untreated classical Hodgkin lymphoma that served as comparison. As regards this clone: The target antigen is unknown.

Measured with immunoSEQ multiplex PCR; TCRdb has only the in-frame clones, and not every one. The sample consists of fewer than 35,000 clones, 88% of them appearing once. This TCR derives from a human donor with classical Hodgkin lymphoma. Sequenced input: CD4+ T cells from blood.

This chain's CDR3 is CASSHPGTSFNEQFF. Here the CDR3 DNA reads TGTGCCAGCAGCCATCCCGGGACTAGTTTCAATGAGCAGTTCTTC. The J gene is TRBJ2-1, the V gene TRBV7-9, with TRBD2 matching 8 bases. J lost 6 bases, V lost 5 bases, and 9 bases had no gene match. This CDR3 has 15 residues. From germline, CDR1 is SEHNR and CDR2 FQNEAQ (reference sequence).